This T cell receptor (beta chain) was captured in a study of blood T cell repertoires in COVID-19. Study information: Donors in the United States, Italy and Spain gave samples during acute or convalescent COVID-19.

V dropped 2 bases and J dropped 1; count of bases not matched to a gene: 1. Looked up from germline, CDR1 is MNHEY and CDR2 is SMNVEV (reference sequence). This CDR3 region has 15 residues. TCRdb's table, derived via immunoSEQ multiplex PCR, lists solely in-frame clones and lacks some. The table has 150,000 to 200,000 clones, 82% seen once. Sequenced: peripheral blood. This rearrangement joins TRBV27 to TRBJ2-7; 11 bases match TRBD1. The TCR originated in a woman over 75 with acute or convalescent COVID-19. The CDR3 DNA is TGTGCCAGCAGTTTAGGGGACAGGGGGTCCTACGAGCAGTACTTC. Protein product: CASSLGDRGSYEQYF.